Each of the 30 T cell receptor beta chains below was sequenced from the same sample in a study of blood T cell repertoires in COVID-19. Using immunoSEQ multiplex PCR, the repertoire was profiled, and TCRdb retains in-frame clones only, with some absent. The table includes 350,000 to 400,000 clones, roughly 90% detected once. Sequenced: peripheral blood. The receptors derive from a man aged 18 to 29 with active or convalescent COVID-19.

J is TRBJ1-6 and V is TRBV7-2; 8 bases map to TRBD1. Germline-derived CDR1 and CDR2 are SGHTA and FQGNSA. This CDR3 region has 17 residues. V lost 6 bases and J lost 7; bases outside the gene matches: 14. CDR3 protein: CASRRRGRDRINSPLHF. The CDR3 DNA reads TGTGCCAGCAGACGAAGGGGCCGGGACAGGATAAATTCACCCCTCCACTTT. The full variable domain, with the rest looked up from reference TRBV7-2 and TRBJ1-6, is GAGVSQSPSNKVTEKGKDVELRCDPISGHTALYWYRQSLGQGLEFLIYFQGNSAPDKSGLPSDRFSAERTGGSVSTLTIQRTQQEDSAVYLCASRRRGRDRINSPLHFGNGTRLTVT.

The chain uses TRBV4-1 and TRBJ1-2; the match to TRBD1 covers 8 bases. The V gene end was trimmed by 4 bases and the J gene end by 8 bases; junction bases not matched to a gene: 9. The germline V gene encodes CDR1 MGHRA and CDR2 YSYEKL. This CDR3 comprises 14 residues. This CDR3 reads CASSRKTGDFGYTF. The CDR3 DNA reads as TGCGCCAGCAGCCGGAAGACAGGGGATTTCGGCTACACCTTC.

This clone was seen a few times. Other DNA sequences in the sample encode the same CDR3. The J gene is TRBJ1-6, the V gene TRBV6-5; tentatively, D is TRBD1 (5 bases). Germline V gene data show CDR1 as MNHEY and CDR2 as SVGAGI. The V gene lost 0 bases and the J gene lost 3 bases, with 9 bases spanning the gap. This CDR3 spans 16 amino acids. CDR3 amino acids: CASSYSGQVYNSPLHF. Written as DNA, the CDR3 is TGTGCCAGCAGTTACTCAGGACAAGTCTATAATTCACCCCTCCACTTT.

The J gene is TRBJ2-2, the V gene TRBV19; 9 nucleotides line up with TRBD2. CDR3 size: 16 residues. V shed 7 bases and J 0 bases; nucleotides not matched to a gene: 6. Germline V CDR1 and CDR2: LNHDA, SQIVND (reference sequence). The DNA of the CDR3 is TGTGCCAGTAATGCGGGAGGGCGAGCGAACACCGGGGAGCTGTTTTTT. It yields the protein CASNAGGRANTGELFF.

The CDR3 DNA sequence: TGTGCCAGTAATCCTCTAGCGGGCAACACCGGGGAGCTGTTTTTT. This codes for CASNPLAGNTGELFF. This chain uses TRBV19 with TRBJ2-2, with TRBD2 matching over 8 bases. Germline CDR1 and CDR2: LNHDA and SQIVND (reference sequence). The CDR3 is 15 residues long. V gave up 7 bases and J gave up 2 bases; unmatched junction bases: 6.

CDR3 sequence (DNA): TGCGCCAGCAGCTTGTGGCCAGGGGGCGCGGGCACCGGGGAGCTGTTTTTT. Translating gives CASSLWPGGAGTGELFF. The gene calls are TRBV5-1 and TRBJ2-2; 8 nucleotides align to TRBD1. Trimming took 1 base from V and 4 from J; bases not matched to a gene: 9. Germline V CDR1 and CDR2: SGHRS, YFSETQ. The CDR3 has 17 amino acids.

CDR3 protein: CASSPWDRGDYEQYF. The CDR3 coding sequence is TGCGCCAGCAGCCCTTGGGACAGGGGTGACTACGAGCAGTACTTC. This chain connects TRBV4-3 to TRBJ2-7; TRBD1 aligns across 10 bases. Germline-derived CDR1 and CDR2 are LGHNA and YSLEER. The CDR3 runs to 15 residues. Losses at the gene ends were 4 bases for V and 3 bases for J; bases not matched to a gene: 6.

CDR3 amino acids: CASSRGINSPLHF. The CDR3 DNA reads TGTGCCAGCAGCAGGGGCATTAATTCACCCCTCCACTTT. V gene TRBV12-3 or TRBV12-4 combines with J gene TRBJ1-6; D might be TRBD1 (6 bases). CDR3 length equals 13 residues. Trimming pared 6 bases from V and 6 bases from J, leaving 9 bases between.

This chain uses TRBV4-2 with TRBJ2-7; 10 bases fit TRBD2. The CDR3 length is 14 residues. Trimming cost V 8 bases and J 4 bases; bases outside gene matches: 8. Germline-derived CDR1 and CDR2 are LGHNA and YNFKEQ. CDR3 amino acids: CASSRTSGEYEQYF. In DNA, the CDR3 is TGTGCCAGCTCCCGGACTAGCGGAGAATACGAGCAGTACTTC.

The chain joins TRBV13 to TRBJ2-1, with 7 bases aligning to TRBD2. V lost 8 bases to trimming and J lost 10 bases; unmatched junction nucleotides: 23. The CDR3 covers 17 residues. Germline V lookup: CDR1 PRHDT, CDR2 FYEKMQ (reference sequence). The CDR3 nucleotides read TGTGCCAGCCCATCTCCATATGGTGCGGGAGAACTATCGGAGCAGTTCTTC. This encodes CASPSPYGAGELSEQFF.

The chain has TRBV28 and TRBJ1-4; no clear D gene. The ends were cut back, 4 bases at V and 8 bases at J, with 14 bases in the middle. This CDR3 contains 14 residues. The germline CDR1 and CDR2 sequences are MDHEN and SYDVKM. CDR3 protein: CASSSRPDKEKLFF. DNA for the CDR3: TGTGCCAGCAGTTCCCGGCCTGACAAGGAAAAACTGTTTTTT.

In its sample, this clone was seen a few times. The CDR3 protein is CASTGSTGGQETQYF. The CDR3 DNA reads as TGTGCCAGCACCGGCTCTACAGGGGGCCAAGAGACCCAGTACTTC. The V and J genes are TRBV7-9 and TRBJ2-5, with 8 bases matching TRBD1. The V gene's germline CDR1 is SEHNR and CDR2 FQNEAQ (reference sequence). V trimming: 7 bases; J trimming: 1 base; junction bases outside the gene matches: 8. This CDR3 is built from 15 residues.

The chain couples TRBV24-1 to TRBJ2-1, with 8 positions matching TRBD1. From germline, CDR1 is KGHDR and CDR2 SFDVKD. The CDR3 has 17 residues. V trimming: 0 bases; J trimming: 9 bases; junction bases outside the gene matches: 12. The CDR3, as DNA: TGTGCCACCAGTGATTTGTCCGGACAGGGACCTCTGGGTGAGCAGTTCTTC. Translated, it gives CATSDLSGQGPLGEQFF.

CDR3 nucleotides: TGTGCCAGCAGTGACTCCCCCAGGGAAGAGCCTTGCGGTAGCAATCAGCCCCAGCATTTT. It yields the protein CASSDSPREEPCGSNQPQHF. The chain links TRBV6-4 to TRBJ1-5; possible D gene TRBD1, 5 bases. This CDR3 has 20 residues. CDR1 MRHNA and CDR2 SNTAGT come from the germline V gene. V was shortened by 0 bases and J by 0 bases, with 21 bases between the two germline ends.

The chain carries TRBV6-1 and TRBJ2-1; no definite D call. The CDR3 covers 15 residues. V was trimmed by 3 bases and J by 8 bases, leaving 17 bases between them. The germline gives CDR1 MNHNS, CDR2 SASEGT. CDR3 in amino acids: CASSDPRRSSDEQFF. DNA for the CDR3: TGTGCCAGCAGTGATCCACGCCGGTCTTCGGATGAGCAGTTCTTC.

This clone was seen only a few times. The chain is built from TRBV19 and TRBJ1-3; 8 bases match TRBD1. Trimming at V came to 8 bases and at J to 2 bases, leaving 11 bases not matched to a gene. Germline V gene sequence: CDR1 LNHDA, CDR2 SQIVND (reference sequence). The CDR3 sequence is 16 residues long. CDR3 DNA sequence: TGTGCCAGTCAATACCGGACAGGGAGTGCTGGAAACACCATATATTTT. Protein: CASQYRTGSAGNTIYF.

This chain joins TRBV28 and TRBJ2-7; the D gene is possibly TRBD2 (6 bases). This CDR3 spans 14 amino acids. The germline CDR1 and CDR2 sequences are MDHEN and SYDVKM. V lost 7 bases to trimming and J lost 2 bases, with 15 bases between them. CDR3 DNA sequence: TGTGCCAGCACCTCTCCGGGACTGACCTACGAGCAGTACTTC. As protein: CASTSPGLTYEQYF.

Here the CDR3 reads CASSDQGLRGEKLFF. Written as DNA, the CDR3 is TGTGCCAGCTCCGACCAGGGGTTAAGGGGGGAAAAACTGTTTTTT. V is TRBV27 and J is TRBJ1-4; D perhaps matches TRBD1 (6 bases). Trimming took 8 bases from V and 8 from J, leaving 21 bases between them. Germline V gene lookup returns CDR1 MNHEY and CDR2 SMNVEV (reference sequence). The CDR3 covers 15 residues.

This clone was recorded only once. The chain uses TRBV6-5 and TRBJ2-7; 9 bases match TRBD2. CDR1 is MNHEY and CDR2 is SVGAGI in the germline V gene. The CDR3 sequence is 15 residues long. Germline trimming cut 5 bases from V and 4 bases from J; bases unmatched to any gene: 9. The CDR3 sequence: CASSPSGTSPYEQYF. The CDR3 bases are TGTGCCAGCAGTCCCTCAGGGACTAGCCCTTACGAGCAGTACTTC.

J is TRBJ2-1 and V is TRBV19; D gene unclear. Germline V gives CDR1 LNHDA, CDR2 SQIVND (reference sequence). This CDR3 is 13 amino acids long. V was pared by 3 bases and J by 3 bases, with 6 bases between. CDR3 sequence (DNA): TGTGCCAGTAGTATGGGCTTCTACAATGAGCAGTTCTTC. It codes for CASSMGFYNEQFF.

This chain links TRBV7-3 with TRBJ2-3; unclear D gene. Germline CDR1 and CDR2: SGHTA and FQGTGA. This CDR3 is 16 amino acids long. V lost 0 bases and J lost 0, with 10 bases in between. CDR3 protein: CASSLTPGSSTDTQYF. The CDR3 bases are TGTGCCAGCAGCTTAACCCCCGGGTCGAGCACAGATACGCAGTATTTT.

This sequence joins TRBV7-6 and TRBJ1-5; D call uncertain. The CDR3 extends over 13 amino acids. CDR1 is SGHVS and CDR2 is FNYEAQ in the germline V gene. V was shortened by 1 base and J by 4 bases, with 5 bases between the two germline ends. Here the CDR3 reads CASSLERNQPQHF. The CDR3 DNA sequence: TGTGCCAGCAGCTTAGAACGGAATCAGCCCCAGCATTTT.

This clone was observed once. V usage is TRBV9 and J usage is TRBJ1-2; D remains ambiguous. Germline CDR1 is SGDLS and CDR2 is YYNGEE. The CDR3 has 15 residues. Trimming stripped 0 bases from V and 2 bases from J, with 11 bases between. The CDR3 DNA sequence: TGTGCCAGCAGCGTAGCTAGCGGTTCGAACTATGGCTACACCTTC. Protein: CASSVASGSNYGYTF. The whole variable domain, remainder taken from reference TRBV9 and TRBJ1-2, is DSGVTQTPKHLITATGQRVTLRCSPRSGDLSVYWYQQSLDQGLQFLIQYYNGEERAKGNILERFSAQQFPDLHSELNLSSLELGDSALYFCASSVASGSNYGYTFGSGTRLTVV.

The chain uses TRBV18 and TRBJ1-2; TRBD1 matches at 12 bases. The germline CDR1 and CDR2 sequences are KGHSH and LQKENI. CDR3 length: 18 residues. Unmatched junction bases numbered 13, after V lost 4 bases and J lost 4 bases. CDR3 in amino acids: CASSLDNFPGQGAYGYTF. CDR3 DNA sequence: TGTGCCAGCTCACTGGATAATTTCCCGGGACAGGGGGCCTATGGCTACACCTTC.

The chain combines TRBV19 with TRBJ2-3; TRBD1 matches 11 bases. The CDR3 is made up of 15 amino acids. Per germline, CDR1 LNHDA and CDR2 SQIVND (reference sequence). Germline trimming cut 6 bases from V and 4 bases from J; bases unmatched to any gene: 6. The CDR3 DNA reads TGTGCCAGTAGCACCGGGACAGGGGGGCCAGATACGCAGTATTTT. This sequence encodes CASSTGTGGPDTQYF.

The chain combines TRBV6-6 with TRBJ1-1; tentatively, D is TRBD1 (5 bases). CDR1 is MNHNY and CDR2 is SVGAGI in the germline V gene (reference sequence). The CDR3 spans 15 residues. V was shortened by 0 bases and J by 2 bases, with 10 bases between the two germline ends. The chain's CDR3 is CASSYSGLINTEAFF. The DNA for the CDR3 is TGTGCCAGCAGTTACTCGGGGCTGATAAACACTGAAGCTTTCTTT.

The chain carries TRBV19 and TRBJ2-7; 9 bases map to TRBD1. The J segment lost 6 bases and the V segment lost 4 bases, leaving 10 bases of the junction unmatched. The CDR3 spans 15 residues. Germline V CDR1 and CDR2: LNHDA, SQIVND (reference sequence). The CDR3 protein is CASSTTGTGRVEQYF. CDR3 bases: TGTGCCAGTAGTACCACCGGGACAGGGAGAGTCGAGCAGTACTTC.

The rearrangement joins TRBV12-3 or TRBV12-4 to TRBJ2-3; D ambiguous. The length of the CDR3 is 12 residues. Trimming cost V 4 bases and J 6 bases, with 8 bases left between them. CDR3 bases: TGTGCCAGCAGTTCCTCCGTGGATACGCAGTATTTT. Its translation: CASSSSVDTQYF.

The chain uses TRBV5-1 and TRBJ2-7; TRBD2 is a possible D gene (5 bases). This CDR3 spans 15 amino acids. Trimming stripped 3 bases from V and 4 bases from J, with 17 bases between. Germline CDR1 and CDR2: SGHRS and YFSETQ. The CDR3 nucleotides read TGCGCCAGCAGCTCCGGTGGTGGCCGAGGGTACGAGCAGTACTTC. Translating gives CASSSGGGRGYEQYF.

The V and J genes are TRBV29-1 and TRBJ2-1; 8 bases map to TRBD1. This CDR3 spans 15 amino acids. V lost 3 bases and J lost 2; bases outside the gene matches: 6. The germline gives CDR1 SQVTM, CDR2 ANQGSEA. In DNA form, the CDR3 reads TGCAGCGTTGAGCCACAGGGGGGCACCTACAATGAGCAGTTCTTC. This translates into CSVEPQGGTYNEQFF.